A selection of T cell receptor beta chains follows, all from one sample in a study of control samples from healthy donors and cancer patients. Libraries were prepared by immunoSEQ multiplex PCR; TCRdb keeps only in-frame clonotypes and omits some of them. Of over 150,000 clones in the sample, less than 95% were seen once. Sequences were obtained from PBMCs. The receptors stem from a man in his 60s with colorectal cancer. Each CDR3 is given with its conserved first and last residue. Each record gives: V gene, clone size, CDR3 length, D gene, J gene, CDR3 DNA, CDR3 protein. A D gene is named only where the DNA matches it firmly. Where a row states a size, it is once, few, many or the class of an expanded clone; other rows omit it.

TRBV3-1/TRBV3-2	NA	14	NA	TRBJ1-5	TGTGCCAGCAGCCAAGGAGGGAACAATCAGCCCCAGCATTTT	CASSQGGNNQPQHF
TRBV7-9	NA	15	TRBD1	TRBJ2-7	TGTGCCAGCAGCCTCAGGGGGATCAAGTCCTACGAGCAGTACTTC	CASSLRGIKSYEQYF
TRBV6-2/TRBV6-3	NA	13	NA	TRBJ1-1	TGTGCCAGCAGCCTCTTGGCGGACACTGAAGCTTTCTTT	CASSLLADTEAFF
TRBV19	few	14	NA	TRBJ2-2	TGTGCCAGTAGTGTGGGATACATCGCCGGGGAGCTGTTTTTT	CASSVGYIAGELFF
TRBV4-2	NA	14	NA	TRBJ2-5	TGTGCCAGCAGCCAAGATCGCCATCAGGAAACCCAGTACTTC	CASSQDRHQETQYF
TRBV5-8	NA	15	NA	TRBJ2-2	TGTGCCAGCAGCCACCGGGGGCGGAACACCGGGGAGCTGTTTTTT	CASSHRGRNTGELFF
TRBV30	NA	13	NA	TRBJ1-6	TGTGCCTGGCAAAGGTCTGGAAATTCACCCCTCCACTTT	CAWQRSGNSPLHF
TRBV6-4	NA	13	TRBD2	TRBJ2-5	TGTGCCAGCACTTCTCGGGAGGAAGAGACCCAGTACTTC	CASTSREEETQYF
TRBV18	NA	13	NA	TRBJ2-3	TGTGCCAGCTCATTCGGGGCCGTTAATACGCAGTATTTT	CASSFGAVNTQYF
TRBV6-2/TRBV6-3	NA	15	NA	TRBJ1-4	TGTGCCAGCAGTTACTCTACAGGGAGGGGTGAAAAACTGTTTTTT	CASSYSTGRGEKLFF
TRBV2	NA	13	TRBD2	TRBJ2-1	TGTGCCAGCAACGCGGGGGGTCTTAATGAGCAGTTCTTC	CASNAGGLNEQFF
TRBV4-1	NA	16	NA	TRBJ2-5	TGCGCCAGCAGCCAAGAGTTACAACCGTACCAAGAGACCCAGTACTTC	CASSQELQPYQETQYF
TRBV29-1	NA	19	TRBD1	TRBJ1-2	TGCAGCGTTGAAGCCCCCCCGGGACAGGGGGCGAAGGGGGTCTATGGCTACACCTTC	CSVEAPPGQGAKGVYGYTF
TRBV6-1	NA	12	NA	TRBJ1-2	TGTGCCAGCACCCCGACAACGTATGGCTACACCTTC	CASTPTTYGYTF
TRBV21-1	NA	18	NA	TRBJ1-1	TGTGCCAGCAGCAAAGATAATAGGGTTATAGAGGGAAACACTGAAGCTTTCTTT	CASSKDNRVIEGNTEAFF
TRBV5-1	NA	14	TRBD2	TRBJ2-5	TGCGCCAGCAGCCCAGGACGGGAGGGAGAGACCCAGTACTTC	CASSPGREGETQYF
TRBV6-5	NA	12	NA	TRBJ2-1	TGTGCCAGCAGCTGGGGAGCCAATGAGCAGTTCTTC	CASSWGANEQFF
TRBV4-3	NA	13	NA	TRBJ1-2	TGCGCCAGCAGCCAAGGACTGAACTATGGCTACACCTTC	CASSQGLNYGYTF
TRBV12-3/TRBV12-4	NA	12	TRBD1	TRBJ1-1	TGTGCCAGCAGTAAAACGCAGGGGGTAGCTCTCTTT	CASSKTQGVALF
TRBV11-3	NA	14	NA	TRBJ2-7	TGTGCCAGCAGCTTAGCGGCAGGGAGCTACGAGCAGTACTTC	CASSLAAGSYEQYF
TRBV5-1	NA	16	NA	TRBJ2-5	TGCGCCAGCAGCTTGGATCAGGGGCGAGCCCAAGAGACCCAGTACTTC	CASSLDQGRAQETQYF
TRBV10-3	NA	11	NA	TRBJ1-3	TGTGCCATCAGGGGGGGAAACACCATATATTTT	CAIRGGNTIYF
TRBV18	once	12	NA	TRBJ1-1	TGTGCCAGCCTAAGAGGAGACACTGAAGCTTTCTTT	CASLRGDTEAFF
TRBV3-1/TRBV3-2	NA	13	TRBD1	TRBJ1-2	TGTGCCAGCAGCCAGCAGGGGGCCTATGGCTACACCTTC	CASSQQGAYGYTF
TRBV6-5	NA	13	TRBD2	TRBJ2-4	TGTGCCAGTAGTAACAGCGGGGGAGGTATTCAGTACTTC	CASSNSGGGIQYF
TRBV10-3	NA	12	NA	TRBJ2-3	TGTGCCATCAGTGGGGGATCAGATACGCAGTATTTT	CAISGGSDTQYF
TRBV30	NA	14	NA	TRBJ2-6	TGTGCCTGGAGTGTTTCGGTTGGGGCCAACGTCCTGACTTTC	CAWSVSVGANVLTF
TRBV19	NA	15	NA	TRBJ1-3	TGTGCCAGTAGTAGCCTGGCGGGCTCTGGAAACACCATATATTTT	CASSSLAGSGNTIYF
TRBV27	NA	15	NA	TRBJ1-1	TGTGCCAGCAGTTTATTCTGGGGTACGAACACTGAAGCTTTCTTT	CASSLFWGTNTEAFF
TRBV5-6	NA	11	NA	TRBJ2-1	TGTGCCAGCAGTCTCAGGGATGAGCAGTTCTTC	CASSLRDEQFF
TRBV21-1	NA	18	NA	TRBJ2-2	TGTGCCAGCAGCAAAACGTCAGGCAGGGGAAAGAAGGCCGGGGAGCTGTTTTTT	CASSKTSGRGKKAGELFF
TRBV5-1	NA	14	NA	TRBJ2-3	TGCGCCAGCAGCCCAGGGACATCCCCAGATACGCAGTATTTT	CASSPGTSPDTQYF
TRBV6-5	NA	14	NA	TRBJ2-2	TGTGCCAGCAGTTACTCGGGAATTACCGGGGAGCTGTTTTTT	CASSYSGITGELFF
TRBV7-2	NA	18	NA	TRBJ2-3	TGTGCCAGCAGCTTAGACCCAACTGGGGGTGGTAGCACAGATACGCAGTATTTT	CASSLDPTGGGSTDTQYF
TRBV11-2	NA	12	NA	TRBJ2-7	TGTGCCAGCAGCTTAGACGTTTACGAGCAGTACTTC	CASSLDVYEQYF
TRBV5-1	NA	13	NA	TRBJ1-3	TGCGCCAGCAGCTTGGAAGTTGGAAACACCATATATTTT	CASSLEVGNTIYF
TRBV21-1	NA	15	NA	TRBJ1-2	TGTGCCAGCAGCAAAGCTGTAAGGGGTTTATCGGGCTACACCTTC	CASSKAVRGLSGYTF
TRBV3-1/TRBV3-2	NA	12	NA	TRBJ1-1	TGTGCCAGCAGCGCGGGGAGAACTGAAGCTTTCTTT	CASSAGRTEAFF
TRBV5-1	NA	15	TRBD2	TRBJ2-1	TGCGCCAGCAGCTTGGGACTAGCGGGGGAAAATGAGCAGTTCTTC	CASSLGLAGENEQFF
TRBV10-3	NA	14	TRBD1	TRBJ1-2	TGTGCCAGCATTGGGGACAGGGGGGACTATGGCTACACCTTC	CASIGDRGDYGYTF
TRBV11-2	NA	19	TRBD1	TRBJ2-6	TGTGCCAGCAGCTTAGATCGTACAGGGGGCTTCTCTGGGGCCAACGTCCTGACTTTC	CASSLDRTGGFSGANVLTF
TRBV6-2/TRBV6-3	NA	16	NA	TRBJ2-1	TGTGCCAGCAGTTACCGTCAGGGGACCTCCTACAATGAGCAGTTCTTC	CASSYRQGTSYNEQFF
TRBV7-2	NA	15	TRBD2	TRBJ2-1	TGTGCCAGCAGCATCGGGACTAGCGCGGGGAATGAGCAGTTCTTC	CASSIGTSAGNEQFF
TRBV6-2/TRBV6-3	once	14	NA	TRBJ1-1	TGTGCCAGCAGTTACTTGACAGAGAACACTGAAGCTTTCTTT	CASSYLTENTEAFF
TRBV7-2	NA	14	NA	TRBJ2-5	TGTGCCAGCAGCCCCGGGGGCCGCCAAGGGACCCAGTACTTC	CASSPGGRQGTQYF
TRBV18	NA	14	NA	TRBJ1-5	TGTGCCAGCTCACCTATGGGGGGTAATCAGCCCCAGCATTTT	CASSPMGGNQPQHF
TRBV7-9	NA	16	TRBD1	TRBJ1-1	TGTGCCAGCACCCCCAAGGAGGGGGCCTCGGTCACTGAAGCTTTCTTT	CASTPKEGASVTEAFF
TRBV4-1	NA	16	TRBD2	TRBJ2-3	TGCGCCAGCAGCCTGTCCGGGACTACTAGCACAGATACGCAGTATTTT	CASSLSGTTSTDTQYF
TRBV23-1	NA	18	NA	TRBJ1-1	TGCGCCAGCACCCTCGATGGGGGGGGCCGAAGGAGTAGCACTGAAGCTTTCTTT	CASTLDGGGRRSSTEAFF
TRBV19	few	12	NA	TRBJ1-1	TGTGCCAGTAGTATAGAGGGCAGGGGAACTTTCTTT	CASSIEGRGTFF